The clone carrying this T cell receptor beta chain occurred many times. Antigen unknown. The sample comes from a study of blood T cells in healthy people across ages. Study-level results: Any conclusive comparison of naive versus antigen-experienced cells was prevented by using unsorted PBMCs. While age rose, TCR beta diversity per million T cells dropped in a roughly linear way.

A second 7 to 11 cycle PCR used barcoded and J-beta primers. The authors tagged each cDNA molecule using a template-switch adaptor with 12 random nucleotides. One entry per CDR3 protein, called by TCRdb with MiXCR from the 5' RACE reads. Among hundreds of thousands of distinct CDR3 sequences listed, about 50% were seen once. The junction had 9 bases not matched to a gene; V was cut back by 4 bases and J by 4 bases. Germline lookup yields CDR1 SGHRS and CDR2 YFSETQ. CDR3 size: 15 residues. Each donor supplied ten milliliters of peripheral blood. The chain joins TRBV5-1 to TRBJ2-5, with 8 bases aligning to TRBD1. The sequence was obtained from an elderly woman in good health. Sequencing was performed on blood. The CDR3 loop is CASSTQSGGRETQYF. DNA for the CDR3: TGCGCCAGCAGCACGCAGTCAGGGGGCAGAGAGACCCAGTACTTC.